The T cell receptor beta chain under discussion was sequenced for a study of cytomegalovirus exposure and HLA in healthy donors. Study findings and constraints: TCR beta V segments were, for the most part, productive about 87% or about 30% of the time in an earlier analysis.

There are 16 residues in the CDR3. Trimming removed 3 bases at V and 4 bases at J, with 21 bases between. Germline V gene sequence: CDR1 GTSNPN, CDR2 SVGIG (reference sequence). As to this clone: The antigen is undetermined.

Researchers ran the PCR with 60 Vbeta and 13 Jbeta primers. Using immunoSEQ multiplex PCR, the repertoire was profiled, and TCRdb retains in-frame clones only, with some absent. The sample contains 100,000 to 150,000 clones, under 80% of which appear only once. The J gene is TRBJ2-5, the V gene TRBV30; D perhaps matches TRBD1 (5 bases). The source is a woman aged 55-75 years in good health and CMV-seropositive. Sequencing input: PBMCs. Here the CDR3 reads CAWRDAGSHGVETQYF. The DNA for the CDR3 is TGTGCCTGGAGGGATGCAGGGTCTCATGGGGTAGAGACCCAGTACTTC.